The 16 T cell receptor beta chains below were found in one sample sequenced in a study of OX40 agonist ivuxolimab in advanced cancers. TCRdb's table, derived via immunoSEQ multiplex PCR, lists solely in-frame clones and lacks some. The table shows tens of thousands of clones, with about 90% occurring only once. This material consisted of CD4+ or CD8+ T cells sorted from blood, taken in a trial of the OX40 agonist ivuxolimab. The source is an adult with an advanced solid tumor such as melanoma, head and neck, liver or kidney cancer.

The chain has TRBV11-3 and TRBJ2-4, with D unresolved. CDR1 and CDR2 from the germline V gene are SGHNT and YENEEA. The CDR3 covers 13 residues. The V end lost 2 bases, the J end lost 2 bases, and 4 bases lay between the germline ends. CDR3 in amino acids: CASSLWTKNIQYF. DNA of the CDR3: TGTGCCAGCAGCTTATGGACCAAAAACATTCAGTACTTC.

This chain joins TRBV6-5 and TRBJ2-2; D gene uncertain. CDR3 length equals 14 residues. Trimming took 4 bases from V and 5 from J, leaving 11 bases between them. The germline V gene has CDR1 MNHEY and CDR2 SVGAGI. DNA for the CDR3: TGTGCCAGCAGTTTATCGGACCAGACCGGGGAGCTGTTTTTT. This sequence encodes CASSLSDQTGELFF.

The chain uses TRBV10-3 and TRBJ1-6; D perhaps matches TRBD1 (6 bases). Germline-derived CDR1 and CDR2 are ENHRY and SYGVKD. This CDR3 has 15 amino acids. With 2 bases removed from V and 5 bases from J, the gap between germline ends came to 10 bases. DNA of the CDR3: TGTGCCATCAGTGAGAGTCAGGGGAATAATTCACCCCTCCACTTT. It is translated as CAISESQGNNSPLHF.

CDR3 residues: CASSSRTGGSGELFF. The CDR3, as DNA: TGCGCCAGCAGTTCTCGGACAGGGGGCTCCGGGGAGCTGTTTTTT. This chain uses TRBV5-1 with TRBJ2-2, with 11 bases that match TRBD1. After removal of 5 bases from V and 6 bases from J, the junction contained 6 bases not matched to a gene. Germline CDR1 is SGHRS and CDR2 is YFSETQ. CDR3 length: 15 amino acids. The full variable domain, with the rest looked up from reference TRBV5-1 and TRBJ2-2, is KAGVTQTPRYLIKTRGQQVTLSCSPISGHRSVSWYQQTPGQGLQFLFEYFSETQRNKGNFPGRFSGRQFSNSRSEMNVSTLELGDSALYLCASSSRTGGSGELFFGEGSRLTVL.

The chain employs TRBV5-1 and TRBJ1-2; D unresolved. The CDR3 is 15 amino acids. The ends were cut back, 2 bases at V and 1 base at J, with 12 bases in the middle. CDR1 is SGHRS, CDR2 YFSETQ, per germline. This chain's CDR3 is CASSLGQKVNYGYTF. The CDR3 DNA is TGCGCCAGCAGCTTAGGGCAGAAGGTTAACTATGGCTACACCTTC.

V and J are TRBV5-4 and TRBJ2-7, with TRBD2 identical over 10 bases. This CDR3 contains 17 residues. V lost 0 bases, J lost 5 bases, and 11 bases stayed unmatched. The germline gives CDR1 SGHNT, CDR2 YYREEE (reference sequence). The CDR3 reads CASSLERGLAKGDEQYF. The CDR3 region has the DNA TGTGCCAGCAGCTTGGAACGGGGACTAGCGAAGGGTGACGAGCAGTACTTC.

The V call is TRBV9, the J call TRBJ1-4; TRBD1 agrees at 9 bases. The CDR3 runs to 14 residues. Per germline, CDR1 SGDLS and CDR2 YYNGEE. Trimming cost V 3 bases and J 4 bases; bases outside gene matches: 1. CDR3 amino acids: CASSAGQGNEKLFF. The CDR3 bases are TGTGCCAGCAGCGCGGGACAGGGTAATGAAAAACTGTTTTTT.

V gene TRBV19 combines with J gene TRBJ1-2; TRBD1 is a possible D gene (6 bases). The CDR3 is made up of 16 amino acids. Germline V lookup: CDR1 LNHDA, CDR2 SQIVND (reference sequence). V gave up 0 bases and J gave up 3 bases, with 14 bases separating them. CDR3 sequence: CASSIDSSGAYYGYTF. CDR3 sequence (DNA): TGTGCCAGTAGTATAGATTCCTCGGGGGCCTACTATGGCTACACCTTC.

The chain combines TRBV5-4 with TRBJ1-4, with D possibly TRBD1 on 5 matching bases. This CDR3 has 15 residues. Trimming pared 4 bases from V and 6 bases from J, leaving 16 bases between. Germline CDR1 is SGHNT and CDR2 is YYREEE (reference sequence). CDR3 DNA sequence: TGTGCCAGCAGCCCGTCGGGGGAGATGGATGAAAAACTGTTTTTT. Translation: CASSPSGEMDEKLFF. Using reference TRBV5-4 and TRBJ1-4 for the parts outside the CDR3, the full variable domain is ETGVTQSPTHLIKTRGQQVTLRCSSQSGHNTVSWYQQALGQGPQFIFQYYREEENGRGNFPPRFSGLQFPNYSSELNVNALELDDSALYLCASSPSGEMDEKLFFGSGTQLSVL.

This clone was detected only a few times. The chain carries TRBV29-1 and TRBJ1-1, with D unresolved. V was trimmed by 4 bases and J by 6 bases, leaving 6 bases between them. The CDR3 sequence is 10 residues long. The germline gives CDR1 SQVTM, CDR2 ANQGSEA. The CDR3 spells CSVVSPEAFF. CDR3 sequence (DNA): TGCAGCGTTGTGTCTCCTGAAGCTTTCTTT.

The rearrangement uses TRBV30 and TRBJ1-1; a possible D gene is TRBD1 (6 bases). CDR1 GTSNPN and CDR2 SVGIG come from the germline V gene (reference sequence). V lost 4 bases and J 3 bases, leaving 24 bases between the germline ends. This CDR3 has 17 amino acids. CDR3 nucleotide sequence: TGTGCCTGGACGCCACAGGGAAACCTTCGCTTGGACACTGAAGCTTTCTTT. Translated: CAWTPQGNLRLDTEAFF. The full variable domain, with the rest looked up from reference TRBV30 and TRBJ1-1, is SQTIHQWPATLVQPVGSPLSLECTVEGTSNPNLYWYRQAAGRGLQLLFYSVGIGQISSEVPQNLSASRPQDRQFILSSKKLLLSDSGFYLCAWTPQGNLRLDTEAFFGQGTRLTVV.

The V and J genes are TRBV27 and TRBJ2-5; perhaps TRBD1 as D (6 bases). CDR3 length: 14 residues. Trimming took off 3 bases at V and 5 bases at J, with 13 bases between the two ends. Germline CDR1 and CDR2: MNHEY and SMNVEV (reference sequence). DNA of the CDR3: TGTGCCAGCAGTTTTTCAGGGGCGCAGGAGACCCAGTACTTC. Amino acids: CASSFSGAQETQYF.

The chain carries TRBV5-4 and TRBJ1-1, with a weak D call TRBD1 (6 bases). The V end was cut by 4 bases, the J end by 3 bases, with 16 bases between. Per the germline V gene, CDR1 is SGHNT and CDR2 is YYREEE (reference sequence). The CDR3 is 15 amino acids. The CDR3, as DNA: TGTGCCAGCAGCCAAGACAGGCCAGGGGACACTGAAGCTTTCTTT. The encoded protein is CASSQDRPGDTEAFF.

Comment on this clone: Other DNA sequences from this sample encode an identical CDR3 as well. J is TRBJ2-1 and V is TRBV7-3; D gene ambiguous. V was cut by 2 bases and J by 6 bases, with 2 bases left in between. From germline, CDR1 is SGHTA and CDR2 FQGTGA. This CDR3 has 11 amino acids. The CDR3 spells CASSLGNEQFF. The CDR3 region has the DNA TGTGCCAGCAGCTTAGGCAATGAGCAGTTCTTC.

The chain employs TRBV6-1 and TRBJ2-3; 7 bases line up with TRBD2. CDR1 is MNHNS and CDR2 is SASEGT in the germline V gene. V was clipped by 6 bases and J by 9 bases; unmatched bases: 12. The CDR3 length is 14 residues. The CDR3 sequence: CASRDRGVGSTQYF. For the CDR3, the DNA is TGTGCCAGCAGGGACCGGGGGGTAGGAAGCACGCAGTATTTT.

The rearrangement joins TRBV5-1 to TRBJ2-7, with 9 bases that match TRBD1. CDR1 is SGHRS, CDR2 YFSETQ, per germline. The CDR3 totals 15 residues. V lost 4 bases to trimming and J lost 3 bases; unmatched junction nucleotides: 8. The CDR3 DNA is TGCGCCAGCAGCCCACAGGGGGCCGGAGACTACGAGCAGTACTTC. Translated, it gives CASSPQGAGDYEQYF. The variable domain in full, with the rest retrieved from reference TRBV5-1 and TRBJ2-7, is KAGVTQTPRYLIKTRGQQVTLSCSPISGHRSVSWYQQTPGQGLQFLFEYFSETQRNKGNFPGRFSGRQFSNSRSEMNVSTLELGDSALYLCASSPQGAGDYEQYFGPGTRLTVT.